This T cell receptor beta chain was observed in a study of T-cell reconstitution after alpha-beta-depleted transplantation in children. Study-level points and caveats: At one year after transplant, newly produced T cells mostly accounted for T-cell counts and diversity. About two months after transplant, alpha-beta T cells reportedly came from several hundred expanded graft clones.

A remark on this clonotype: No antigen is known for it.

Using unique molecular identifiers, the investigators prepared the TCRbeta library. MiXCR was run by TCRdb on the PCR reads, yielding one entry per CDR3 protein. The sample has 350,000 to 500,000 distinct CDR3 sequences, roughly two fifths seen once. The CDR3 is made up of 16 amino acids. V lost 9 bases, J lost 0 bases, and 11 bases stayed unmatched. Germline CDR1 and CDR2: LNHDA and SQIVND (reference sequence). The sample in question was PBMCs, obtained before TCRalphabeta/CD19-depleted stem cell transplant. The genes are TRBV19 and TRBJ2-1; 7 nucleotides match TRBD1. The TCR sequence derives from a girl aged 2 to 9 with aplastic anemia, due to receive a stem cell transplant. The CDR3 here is CASTTGTPSSYNEQFF. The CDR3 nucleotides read TGTGCCAGCACGACAGGGACCCCAAGCTCCTACAATGAGCAGTTCTTC.